This T cell receptor beta chain was recorded in a study of vaccination and CD4 T cells after COVID-19. Oncomine TCR Beta short-read sequencing was applied to DNA from cultured CD4+ T cells. TCRdb reprocessed the PCR reads with MiXCR, giving one entry per CDR3 protein. The table has 15,000 to 20,000 distinct CDR3 sequences, roughly 50% seen once. The treatment is: approximately nine-day PBMC culture with coronavirus spike peptide pools or control peptides (ViraFEST assay). Expanded clonotypes were found by TCR sequencing after peptide-pool stimulation (ViraFEST). Cultures got half-medium changes with IL-2 on days 3 and 7. The CDR3 has 14 amino acids. Trimming shortened V by 4 bases and J by 11 bases, and 15 bases separated the two germline ends. CDR1 and CDR2 (germline): SGHVS, FQNEAQ. Points on this clonotype: Its antigen is not identified.

The V gene is TRBV7-8, the J gene TRBJ1-6; no definite D call. Here the sequenced sample was cultured CD4+ T cells from blood, taken after SARS-CoV-2 vaccination. This receptor was obtained from a human donor with COVID-19. DNA for the CDR3: TGTGCCAGCAGCTCAACCCAGGTGGTCCCACCCCTCCACTTT. The encoded protein is CASSSTQVVPPLHF. Based on the CDR3 plus reference TRBV7-8 and TRBJ1-6, the full variable domain is GAGVSQSPRYKVAKRGQDVALRCDPISGHVSLFWYQQALGQGPEFLTYFQNEAQLDKSGLPSDRFFAERPEGSVSTLKIQRTQQEDSAVYLCASSSTQVVPPLHFGNGTRLTVT.